This TCR beta chain was profiled in a study of T cells expressing NK-cell markers. The wider study: The authors derived TCR beta repertoires from sorted CD3+CD56+NKG2C+, CD3+CD56+NKG2C- and CD3+CD56-NKG2C+ T cells.

TCRdb re-called the 5' RACE reads and shows each CDR3 protein once, DNA omitted. The sample has 140,000 to 150,000 distinct CDR3 sequences, and its top ten clones hold roughly an eighth. As concerns this clonotype: No antigen is known for it.

The CDR3 contains 13 residues. Germline lookup yields CDR1 DFQATT and CDR2 SNEGSKA (reference sequence). Study-wide points: In a handful of donors, dominant clonotypes made up about 25-60.1% of CD3+CD56-NKG2C+ cells.

Sequencing was carried out using blood T cells: a sorted CD56 or NKG2C T cell subset, CD4+ or CD8+ T cells, or bulk PBMC T cells (not recorded which). The rearrangement uses TRBV20-1 and TRBJ1-1. This clonotype was sampled from a man between 18 and 29 years old in good health. CDR3 sequence: CSARGYSNTEAFF.